This TCR beta chain was identified during a study of T cells in Graves' hyperthyroidism and ophthalmopathy. Amplification targeted TCR beta CDR3 regions from RNA transcripts. The HTBI primer set was used in a first-round RT-PCR of the TCR CDR3. TCRdb itself ran the multiplex PCR reads through MiXCR, one entry per CDR3 protein. The profile shows 650,000 to 750,000 distinct CDR3 sequences, about 14% of them singletons. Diagnoses were established using clinical symptoms, serum thyroxine and TRAb, thyroid ultrasound and orbital computed tomography. Sequenced: blood. The sequence derives from a woman aged 18-29 years with Graves' hyperthyroidism.

DNA of the CDR3: TGTGCCAGCAGCTTGGTGGGCAGAACATCCTATGGCTACACCTTC. Translating gives CASSLVGRTSYGYTF. The rearrangement uses TRBV5-4 and TRBJ1-2, with D unresolved. There are 15 residues in the CDR3. Trimming left V 0 bases short and J 4 bases short, with 13 bases between. CDR1 and CDR2 (germline): SGHNT, YYREEE (reference sequence).